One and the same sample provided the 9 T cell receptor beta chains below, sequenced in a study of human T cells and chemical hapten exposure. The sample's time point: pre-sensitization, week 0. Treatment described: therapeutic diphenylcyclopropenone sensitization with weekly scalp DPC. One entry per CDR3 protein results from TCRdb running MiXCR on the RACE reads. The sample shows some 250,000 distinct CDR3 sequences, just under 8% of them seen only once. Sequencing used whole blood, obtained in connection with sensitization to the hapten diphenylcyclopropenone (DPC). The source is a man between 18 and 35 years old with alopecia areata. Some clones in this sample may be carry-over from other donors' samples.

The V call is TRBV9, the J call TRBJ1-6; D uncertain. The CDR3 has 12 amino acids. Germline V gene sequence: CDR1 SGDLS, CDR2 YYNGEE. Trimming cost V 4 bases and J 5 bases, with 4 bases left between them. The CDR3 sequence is CASSQDNSPLHF. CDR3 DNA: TGTGCCAGCAGCCAGGATAATTCACCCCTCCACTTT.

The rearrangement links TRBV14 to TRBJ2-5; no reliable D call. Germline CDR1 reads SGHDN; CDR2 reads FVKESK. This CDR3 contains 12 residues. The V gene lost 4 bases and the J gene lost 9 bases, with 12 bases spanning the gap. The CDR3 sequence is CASSLYSNAQYF. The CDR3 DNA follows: TGTGCCAGCAGCCTCTATTCAAACGCCCAGTACTTC. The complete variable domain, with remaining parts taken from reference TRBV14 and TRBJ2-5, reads EAGVTQFPSHSVIEKGQTVTLRCDPISGHDNLYWYRRVMGKEIKFLLHFVKESKQDESGMPNNRFLAERTGGTYSTLKVQPAELEDSGVYFCASSLYSNAQYFGPGTRLLVL.

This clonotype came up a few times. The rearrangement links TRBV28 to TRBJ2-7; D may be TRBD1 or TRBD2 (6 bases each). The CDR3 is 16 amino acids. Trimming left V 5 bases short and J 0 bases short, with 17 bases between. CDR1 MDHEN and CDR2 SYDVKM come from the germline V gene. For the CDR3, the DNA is TGTGCCAGCAGTGGGGGAGGACAGCCCTTCTCCTACGAGCAGTACTTC. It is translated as CASSGGGQPFSYEQYF.

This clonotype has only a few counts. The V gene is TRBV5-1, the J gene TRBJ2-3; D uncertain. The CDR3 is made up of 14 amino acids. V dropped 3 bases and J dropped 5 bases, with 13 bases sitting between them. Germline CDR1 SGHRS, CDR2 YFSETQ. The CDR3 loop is CASSSGPNQDTQYF. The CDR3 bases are TGCGCCAGCAGCTCGGGCCCAAACCAAGATACGCAGTATTTT.

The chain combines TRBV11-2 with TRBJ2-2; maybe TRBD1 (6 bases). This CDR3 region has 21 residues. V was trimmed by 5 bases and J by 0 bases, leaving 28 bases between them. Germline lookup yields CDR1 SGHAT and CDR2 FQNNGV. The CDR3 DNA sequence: TGTGCCAGCAGCGACGAACTACCCCTCCGGATGGACAGAACGAACACCGGGGAGCTGTTTTTT. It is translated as CASSDELPLRMDRTNTGELFF.

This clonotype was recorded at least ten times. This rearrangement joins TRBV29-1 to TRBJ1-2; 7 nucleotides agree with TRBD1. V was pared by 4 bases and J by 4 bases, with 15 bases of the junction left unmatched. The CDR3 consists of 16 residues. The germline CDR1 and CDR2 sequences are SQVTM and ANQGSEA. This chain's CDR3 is CSVVFDREVKGYGYTF. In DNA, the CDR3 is TGCAGCGTTGTGTTTGACAGGGAGGTTAAGGGCTATGGCTACACCTTC.

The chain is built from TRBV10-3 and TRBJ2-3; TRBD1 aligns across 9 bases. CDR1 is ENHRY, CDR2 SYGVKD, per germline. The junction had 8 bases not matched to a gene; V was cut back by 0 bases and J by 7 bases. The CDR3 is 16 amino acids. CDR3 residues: CAISESPGQGPHTQYF. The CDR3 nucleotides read TGTGCCATCAGTGAGTCGCCGGGACAGGGCCCACATACGCAGTATTTT.

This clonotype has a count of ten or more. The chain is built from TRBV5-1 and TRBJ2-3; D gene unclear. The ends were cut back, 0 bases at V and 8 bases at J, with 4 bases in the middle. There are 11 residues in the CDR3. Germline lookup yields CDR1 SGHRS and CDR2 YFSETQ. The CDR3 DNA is TGCGCCAGCAGCTTGGGGGTTACGCAGTATTTT. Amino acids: CASSLGVTQYF.

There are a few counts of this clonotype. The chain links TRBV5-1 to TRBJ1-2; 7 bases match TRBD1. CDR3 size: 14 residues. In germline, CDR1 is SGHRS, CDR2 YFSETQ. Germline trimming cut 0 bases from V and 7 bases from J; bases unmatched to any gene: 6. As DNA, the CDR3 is TGCGCCAGCAGCTTGGCCGGGACAGCATTTGGCTACACCTTC. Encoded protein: CASSLAGTAFGYTF.